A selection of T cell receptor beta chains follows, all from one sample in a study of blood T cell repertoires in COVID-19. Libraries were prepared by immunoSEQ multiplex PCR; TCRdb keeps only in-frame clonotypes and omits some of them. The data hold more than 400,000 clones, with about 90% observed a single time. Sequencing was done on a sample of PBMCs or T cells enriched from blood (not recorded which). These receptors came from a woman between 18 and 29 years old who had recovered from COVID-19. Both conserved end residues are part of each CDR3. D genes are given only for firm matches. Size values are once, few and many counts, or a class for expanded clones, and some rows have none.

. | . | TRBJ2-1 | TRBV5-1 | TGCGCCAGCAGCTTGGGCTTCGGGGGAGGTACCTACAATGAGCAGTTCTTC | CASSLGFGGGTYNEQFF
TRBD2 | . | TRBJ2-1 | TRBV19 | TGTGCCAGTAGTGGGCGGGGGGGTTACAATGAGCAGTTCTTC | CASSGRGGYNEQFF
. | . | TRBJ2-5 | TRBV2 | TGTGCCAGCAAATGGGCAGAAAGGGAGACCCAGTACTTC | CASKWAERETQYF
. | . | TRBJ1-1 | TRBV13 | TGTGCCAGCAGCCCCCGTGAAAGGGGCACTGAAGCTTTCTTT | CASSPRERGTEAFF
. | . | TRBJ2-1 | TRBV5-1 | TGCGCCAGCAGCTTGATGGTAGACTCCTACAATGAGCAGTTCTTC | CASSLMVDSYNEQFF
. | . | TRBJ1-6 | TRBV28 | TGTGCCAGCAGTTTGCCAAACCCGGGACACCATAATTCACCCCTCCACTTT | CASSLPNPGHHNSPLHF
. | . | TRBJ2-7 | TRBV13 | TGTGCCAGCAGCGATAAAGGAACGCGGGGCGAGCAGTACTTC | CASSDKGTRGEQYF
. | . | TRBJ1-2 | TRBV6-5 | TGTGCCAGCAGTTACGGGGGGGCGCTTAATGGCTACACCTTC | CASSYGGALNGYTF
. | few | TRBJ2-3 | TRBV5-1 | TGCGCCAGCAGCCCCCGACTAGCAGATACGCAGTATTTT | CASSPRLADTQYF
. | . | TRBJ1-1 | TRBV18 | TGTGCCAGCTCACCACCCGGCAGGGCCGCTGAAGCTTTCTTT | CASSPPGRAAEAFF
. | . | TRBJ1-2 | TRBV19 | TGTGCCACCCAGTCGGGGGATGGCTACACCTTC | CATQSGDGYTF
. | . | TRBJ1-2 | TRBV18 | TGTGCCAGCTCACTTGAAGCGGGTAGCTATGGCTACACCTTC | CASSLEAGSYGYTF
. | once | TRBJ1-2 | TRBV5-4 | TGTGCCAGCAGCTGGGGGGTTAACTATGGCTACACCTTC | CASSWGVNYGYTF
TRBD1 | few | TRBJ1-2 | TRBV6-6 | TGTGCCAGCAGTCCGTACTGGGGGACAGGGGGAGACTATGGCTACACCTTC | CASSPYWGTGGDYGYTF
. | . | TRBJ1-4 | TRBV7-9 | TGTGCCAGCAGCTTCGACCTAGAGGGTGAAAAACTGTTTTTT | CASSFDLEGEKLFF
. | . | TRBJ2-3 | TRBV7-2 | TGTGCCAGCAGCTTATCTCCAGGCGGGGATACGCAGTATTTT | CASSLSPGGDTQYF
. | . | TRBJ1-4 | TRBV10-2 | TGCGCCAGCCTTAGGAGTGAAAAACTGTTTTTT | CASLRSEKLFF
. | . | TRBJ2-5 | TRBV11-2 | TGTGCCAGCAGCCCGGGACTCCTGCGGGAGACCCAGTACTTC | CASSPGLLRETQYF
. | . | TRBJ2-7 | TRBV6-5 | TGTGCCAGCAGCCCATTCTACGAGCAGTACTTC | CASSPFYEQYF
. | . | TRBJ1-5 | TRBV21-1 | TGTGCCAGCAGTGCAGGGGGCAGGGGAATCGTAGGAACGAGCAATCAGCCCCAGCATTTT | CASSAGGRGIVGTSNQPQHF
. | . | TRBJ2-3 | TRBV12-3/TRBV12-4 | TGTGCCAGCAGTTTCAAGGGGACAGATACGCAGTATTTT | CASSFKGTDTQYF
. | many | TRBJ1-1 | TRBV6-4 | TGTGCCAGCAGTGAGACAGGTATGAACACTGAAGCTTTCTTT | CASSETGMNTEAFF
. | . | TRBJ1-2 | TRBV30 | TGTGCCTGGAGTTTACAGGGAACCTATGGCTACACCTTC | CAWSLQGTYGYTF
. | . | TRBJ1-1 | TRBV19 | TGTGCCAGTAGTAACAGGGCGAACACTGAAGCTTTCTTT | CASSNRANTEAFF
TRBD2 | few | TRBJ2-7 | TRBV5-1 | TGCGCCAGCAGCTGGACTAGCGGGGCCCACGAGCAGTACTTC | CASSWTSGAHEQYF
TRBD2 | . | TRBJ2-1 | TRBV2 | TGTGCCAGCAGTGGATTAACTAGCGAGGATGAGCAGTTCTTC | CASSGLTSEDEQFF
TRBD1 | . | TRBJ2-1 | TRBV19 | TGTGCCAGTAGTATCCGGGACAGGGGGGAAGATGAGCAGTTCTTC | CASSIRDRGEDEQFF
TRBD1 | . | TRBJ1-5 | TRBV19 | TGTGCCAGTAGTCGCGGACAGGTCAATCAGCCCCAGCATTTT | CASSRGQVNQPQHF
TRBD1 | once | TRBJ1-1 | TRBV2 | TGTGCCAGCAGGTTCCTCACAGGGGGGACGAACACTGAAGCTTTCTTT | CASRFLTGGTNTEAFF
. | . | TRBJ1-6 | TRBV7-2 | TGTGCCAGCAGCTTGGGCAGGGCCCAGGGCTTCCACTTT | CASSLGRAQGFHF
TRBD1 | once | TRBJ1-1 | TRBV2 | TGTGCCAGCAGTGAGGGACAGGTGGTGAACACTGAAGCTTTCTTT | CASSEGQVVNTEAFF
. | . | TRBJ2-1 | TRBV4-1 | TGCGCCAGCAGCCAAGAATCGAGGGCGCATGAGCAGTTCTTC | CASSQESRAHEQFF
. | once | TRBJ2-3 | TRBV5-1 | TGCGCCAGCAGCTTAGATCCCGGACAGTTTTCGAGGACAGATACGCAGTATTTT | CASSLDPGQFSRTDTQYF
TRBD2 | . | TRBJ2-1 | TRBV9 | TGTGCCAGCAGCGTATCTAGCGGGGTTAGCAATGAGCAGTTCTTC | CASSVSSGVSNEQFF
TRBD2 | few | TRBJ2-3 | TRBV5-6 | TGTGCCAGCAGCTTGGCCACGGGGGGGGCAGATACGCAGTATTTT | CASSLATGGADTQYF
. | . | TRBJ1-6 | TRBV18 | TGTGCCAGCTCACCAGGGGCCGGGGGTTCACCCCTCCACTTT | CASSPGAGGSPLHF
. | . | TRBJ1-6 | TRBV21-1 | TGTGCCAGCAGCCGCTTTTCACAGGGGCCGAGCTCCTATAATTCACCCCTCCACTTT | CASSRFSQGPSSYNSPLHF
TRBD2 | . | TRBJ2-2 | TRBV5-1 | TGCGCCAGCAGCTCCTTAGCGGGGGTAAACACCGGGGAGCTGTTTTTT | CASSSLAGVNTGELFF
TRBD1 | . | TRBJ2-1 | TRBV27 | TGTGCCACTAAGGGGGCGAGTGGGAATGAGCAGTTCTTC | CATKGASGNEQFF
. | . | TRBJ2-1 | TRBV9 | TGTGCCAGCAGCCCTTCCCTGGGGGCTGAGCAGTTCTTC | CASSPSLGAEQFF
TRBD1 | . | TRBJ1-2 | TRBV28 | TGTGCCAGCGCAAAACAGGGGTATGGCTACACCTTC | CASAKQGYGYTF
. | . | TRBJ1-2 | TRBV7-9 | TGTGCCAGCAGCCCCGTTAGGGACACCGCTAACTATGGCTACACCTTC | CASSPVRDTANYGYTF
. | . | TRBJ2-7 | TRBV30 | TGTGCCTGGAGTACGGGTCCAACTCCCAACTACGAGCAGTACTTC | CAWSTGPTPNYEQYF
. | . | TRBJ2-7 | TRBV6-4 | TGTGCCAGCACCGCGGCTTCCTACGAGCAGTACTTC | CASTAASYEQYF
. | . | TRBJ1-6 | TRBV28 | TGTGCCAGCAGTTTATGGCAGGGGAGTAAGAGTCTGACACCCCTCCACTTT | CASSLWQGSKSLTPLHF
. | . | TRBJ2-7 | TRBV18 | TGTGCCAGCTCACCTAGTTCGGGACTCCAGTACTTC | CASSPSSGLQYF
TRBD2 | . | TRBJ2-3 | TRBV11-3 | TGTGCCAGCAGCTTAGGAGCGGGGGCCCGCACAGATACGCAGTATTTT | CASSLGAGARTDTQYF
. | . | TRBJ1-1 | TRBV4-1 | TGCGCCAGCAGCCAAGAGAACGAGGCGGCCCCCACTGAAGCTTTCTTT | CASSQENEAAPTEAFF
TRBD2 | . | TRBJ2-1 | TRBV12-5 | TGTGCTAGTGGTTTGGTAATTGGCGGGGGGCCCGGTGAGCAGTTCTTC | CASGLVIGGGPGEQFF
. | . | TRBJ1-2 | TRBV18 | TGTGCCAGCTCACACGGACGGGGGGGAGACTATGGCTACACCTTC | CASSHGRGGDYGYTF
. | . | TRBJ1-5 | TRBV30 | TGTGCCTGGAGTGCGGGCGGGTCTGGCAATCAGCCCCAGCATTTT | CAWSAGGSGNQPQHF
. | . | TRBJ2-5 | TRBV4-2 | TGTGCCAGCAGCCAAGAAGAGCAGGGAGAGACCCAGTACTTC | CASSQEEQGETQYF